The 21 T cell receptor beta chains below all came from one sample that was sequenced in a study of T cells in Graves' hyperthyroidism and ophthalmopathy. The CDR3 regions of TCR beta were amplified from RNA transcripts. HTBI primers were used for first-round RT-PCR of the TCR CDR3. MiXCR, run by TCRdb on the multiplex PCR reads, gives a single entry per CDR3 protein. The sample lists fewer than 450,000 distinct CDR3 sequences, roughly 15% occurring once. Sequenced sample: blood. These receptor sequences come from a woman aged 55-69 years with Graves' ophthalmopathy.

V is TRBV5-6 and J is TRBJ2-7, with 12 nucleotides matching TRBD2. With V trimmed by 2 bases and J by 2 bases, 8 bases remained unmatched. CDR3 length equals 17 residues. Germline V gene data show CDR1 as SGHDT and CDR2 as YYEEEE. The CDR3: CASSLGLAGGTAYEQYF. The CDR3 nucleotides are TGTGCCAGCAGCTTAGGCCTAGCGGGAGGGACCGCCTACGAGCAGTACTTC.

The chain carries TRBV6-1 and TRBJ2-1; 9 positions match TRBD2. Trimming at V came to 7 bases and at J to 6 bases, leaving 7 bases not matched to a gene. Germline CDR1 MNHNS, CDR2 SASEGT. CDR3 length: 14 amino acids. DNA for the CDR3: TGTGCCAGCAAGGTATCACTAGCGGGCAATGAGCAGTTCTTC. It translates to CASKVSLAGNEQFF.

This clonotype was detected many times. The chain recombines TRBV24-1 with TRBJ2-7; D remains ambiguous. The length of the CDR3 is 13 residues. Germline V gene lookup returns CDR1 KGHDR and CDR2 SFDVKD. Trimming removed 4 bases at V and 4 bases at J, with 10 bases between. CDR3 bases: TGTGCCACCAGTGACCCCGGACGGTACGAGCAGTACTTC. Its translation: CATSDPGRYEQYF.

This clonotype was counted at least ten times. The rearrangement links TRBV3-1 to TRBJ1-2; the match to TRBD1 covers 8 bases. The J segment lost 8 bases and the V segment lost 4 bases, leaving 6 bases of the junction unmatched. CDR3 length: 13 amino acids. Germline CDR1 is LGHDT and CDR2 is YNNKEL (reference sequence). The CDR3 nucleotides are TGTGCCAGCAGCCGGGGACAGGCTTCGGGCTACACCTTC. The encoded protein is CASSRGQASGYTF. Using reference TRBV3-1 and TRBJ1-2 for the parts outside the CDR3, the full variable domain is DTAVSQTPKYLVTQMGNDKSIKCEQNLGHDTMYWYKQDSKKFLKIMFSYNNKELIINETVPNRFSPKSPDKAHLNLHINSLELGDSAVYFCASSRGQASGYTFGSGTRLTVV.

In this sample, this clonotype turned up many times. The V call is TRBV12-3 or TRBV12-4, the J call TRBJ2-7; the D gene is possibly TRBD2 (6 bases). The CDR3 has 16 residues. Between the trimmed V and J ends, which lost 4 bases and 4 bases, there was a span of 20 bases. The CDR3 nucleotides are TGTGCCAGCAGTTCTTCTCGCGGCGGAGGGACTTACGAGCAGTACTTC. Protein sequence: CASSSSRGGGTYEQYF.

This clonotype was detected once. This chain connects TRBV11-1 to TRBJ2-5; 9 nucleotides line up with TRBD1. CDR3 length equals 15 residues. Germline V lookup: CDR1 SGHAT, CDR2 FQDESV (reference sequence). Trimming at V came to 5 bases and at J to 6 bases, leaving 10 bases not matched to a gene. This CDR3 is CASSPRGQGQKTQYF. CDR3 bases: TGTGCCAGCAGCCCACGGGGACAGGGCCAGAAGACCCAGTACTTC. Full variable domain (outside the CDR3, taken from reference TRBV11-1 and TRBJ2-5): EAEVAQSPRYKITEKSQAVAFWCDPISGHATLYWYRQILGQGPELLVQFQDESVVDDSQLPKDRFSAERLKGVDSTLKIQPAELGDSAMYLCASSPRGQGQKTQYFGPGTRLLVL.

A word on this clonotype: Lacking the conserved final phenylalanine or tryptophan, this CDR3 likely reflects a read error. V usage is TRBV20-1 and J usage is TRBJ2-3, with 10 bases aligning to TRBD2. The CDR3 runs to 17 residues. V lost 6 bases to trimming and J lost 2 bases; unmatched junction nucleotides: 14. CDR1 DFQATT and CDR2 SNEGSKA come from the germline V gene (reference sequence). CDR3 DNA sequence: TGCAGTGCCCCCGGAGGGGTGCTAGCGGGAGTCACAGATACGCAGTATCTT. It specifies CSAPGGVLAGVTDTQYL.

This clonotype has ten or more counts. The gene calls are TRBV12-3 or TRBV12-4 and TRBJ2-7; 7 positions agree with TRBD2. V lost 6 bases to trimming and J lost 4 bases; unmatched junction nucleotides: 9. This CDR3 comprises 14 residues. The CDR3 loop is CASSGGGSSYEQYF. In DNA form, the CDR3 reads TGTGCCAGCAGCGGAGGCGGGAGTAGTTACGAGCAGTACTTC.

This clonotype was picked up many times. J is TRBJ2-3 and V is TRBV7-2; D may be TRBD2 (5 bases). From germline, CDR1 is SGHTA and CDR2 FQGNSA. The V end lost 1 base, the J end lost 0 bases, and 11 bases lay between the germline ends. This CDR3 contains 16 residues. As DNA, the CDR3 is TGTGCCAGCAGCTTAGAGGCGACTATCAGCACAGATACGCAGTATTTT. It yields the protein CASSLEATISTDTQYF.

The chain joins TRBV19 to TRBJ2-1, with 13 bases identical to TRBD2. The CDR3 runs 18 residues. With V trimmed by 8 bases and J by 9 bases, 19 bases remained unmatched. CDR1 and CDR2 (germline): LNHDA, SQIVND (reference sequence). This chain's CDR3 is CASARGAGETSGRVEQFF. DNA of the CDR3: TGTGCCAGTGCCCGAGGGGCAGGGGAAACTAGCGGGAGGGTTGAGCAGTTCTTC. The full variable domain, in which reference TRBV19 and TRBJ2-1 provide the parts outside the CDR3, is DGGITQSPKYLFRKEGQNVTLSCEQNLNHDAMYWYRQDPGQGLRLIYYSQIVNDFQKGDIAEGYSVSREKKESFPLTVTSAQKNPTAFYLCASARGAGETSGRVEQFFGPGTRLTVL.

The chain carries TRBV19 and TRBJ2-7, with D maybe TRBD2 (5 bases). This CDR3 has 14 amino acids. Deletions cut 5 bases from V and 2 bases from J, with 13 bases between. The V gene's germline CDR1 is LNHDA and CDR2 SQIVND (reference sequence). The CDR3 loop reads CASSAPGITYEQYF. Written as DNA, the CDR3 is TGTGCCAGTAGTGCCCCCGGGATCACCTACGAGCAGTACTTC. Combining the CDR3 with reference TRBV19 and TRBJ2-7 gives the whole variable domain DGGITQSPKYLFRKEGQNVTLSCEQNLNHDAMYWYRQDPGQGLRLIYYSQIVNDFQKGDIAEGYSVSREKKESFPLTVTSAQKNPTAFYLCASSAPGITYEQYFGPGTRLTVT.

At least ten counts were recorded for this clonotype. V gene TRBV3-1 combines with J gene TRBJ2-7; tentatively, D is TRBD1 (6 bases). The CDR3 is 15 residues long. Trimming pared 3 bases from V and 1 base from J, leaving 13 bases between. Germline V CDR1 and CDR2: LGHDT, YNNKEL (reference sequence). Written as DNA, the CDR3 is TGTGCCAGCAGCCAGATGACGGACAGTTCCTACGAGCAGTACTTC. Amino acid sequence: CASSQMTDSSYEQYF.

This clonotype was picked up many times. The genes are TRBV28 and TRBJ2-1; 14 nucleotides agree with TRBD2. Trimming at V came to 10 bases and at J to 4 bases, leaving 12 bases not matched to a gene. The germline V gene has CDR1 MDHEN and CDR2 SYDVKM. The CDR3 runs 17 residues. The CDR3 DNA is TGTGCCACCAGAGGGACTAGCGGGAGTCTAGGATACAATGAGCAGTTCTTC. Translation gives CATRGTSGSLGYNEQFF.

In this sample, this clonotype turned up many times. V gene TRBV7-3 combines with J gene TRBJ2-1; no definite D call. This CDR3 spans 14 amino acids. Germline CDR1 is SGHTA and CDR2 is FQGTGA. The V end was cut by 0 bases, the J end by 4 bases, with 7 bases between. The CDR3 region has the DNA TGTGCCAGCAGCTTAACAGACCCGTACAATGAGCAGTTCTTC. Amino acids: CASSLTDPYNEQFF.

The table lists this clonotype with many counts. The chain has TRBV18 and TRBJ2-3; D is unclear. There are 14 residues in the CDR3. V lost 1 base and J 6 bases, leaving 11 bases between the germline ends. The germline CDR1 and CDR2 sequences are KGHSH and LQKENI. Written as DNA, the CDR3 is TGTGCCAGCTCACCACTTGGTTCCACGGATACGCAGTATTTT. As protein: CASSPLGSTDTQYF.

The chain uses TRBV2 and TRBJ1-6; D is uncertain. With 10 bases removed from V and 10 bases from J, the gap between germline ends came to 17 bases. Germline V gene data show CDR1 as SNHLY and CDR2 as FYNNEI. CDR3 length: 13 residues. The CDR3 reads CATRETRESPLHF. As DNA, the CDR3 is TGTGCCACCCGGGAAACTAGGGAATCACCCCTCCACTTT.

This clonotype appeared a few times. The genes are TRBV5-1 and TRBJ2-3; TRBD2 might be the D (6 bases). This CDR3 has 14 amino acids. The germline V and J ends were trimmed by 0 bases and 4 bases, with 9 bases remaining between them. CDR1 SGHRS and CDR2 YFSETQ come from the germline V gene. The CDR3 protein is CASSLGSSADTQYF. The DNA of the CDR3 is TGCGCCAGCAGCTTGGGGTCTAGCGCAGATACGCAGTATTTT.

V is TRBV24-1 and J is TRBJ2-5; 9 bases map to TRBD2. The germline CDR1 and CDR2 sequences are KGHDR and SFDVKD. With V trimmed by 3 bases and J by 3 bases, 4 bases remained unmatched. The length of the CDR3 is 15 residues. CDR3 DNA: TGTGCCACCAGTGATCGCGCGGGAGGGAAAGAGACCCAGTACTTC. It translates to CATSDRAGGKETQYF.

This clonotype was recorded once. The V and J genes are TRBV7-2 and TRBJ2-5, with unresolved D. This CDR3 spans 13 amino acids. CDR1 is SGHTA and CDR2 is FQGNSA in the germline V gene. Trimming took 5 bases from V and 1 from J, leaving 8 bases between them. CDR3 in amino acids: CASSIRVQETQYF. CDR3 DNA: TGTGCCAGCAGCATCCGGGTCCAAGAGACCCAGTACTTC.

This clonotype was detected only once. A read error may explain this, as a much larger clone is one base away. CDR3 residues: CASSPETALDTEAFF. CDR3 bases: TGCGCCAGCAGCCCCGAGACAGCATTGGACACTGAAGCTTTCTTT. This chain links TRBV5-1 with TRBJ1-1, with D maybe TRBD1 (5 bases). Germline V gene sequence: CDR1 SGHRS, CDR2 YFSETQ. The CDR3 totals 15 residues. V was cut by 4 bases and J by 3 bases, with 16 bases left in between.

Ten or more counts support this clonotype. V is TRBV7-9 and J is TRBJ1-1; D call uncertain. V was shortened by 7 bases and J by 1 base, with 7 bases between the two germline ends. The germline V gene has CDR1 SEHNR and CDR2 FQNEAQ (reference sequence). CDR3 size: 12 residues. CDR3 sequence (DNA): TGTGCCAGCACCCGGGCGAACACTGAAGCTTTCTTT. This gives the protein CASTRANTEAFF.